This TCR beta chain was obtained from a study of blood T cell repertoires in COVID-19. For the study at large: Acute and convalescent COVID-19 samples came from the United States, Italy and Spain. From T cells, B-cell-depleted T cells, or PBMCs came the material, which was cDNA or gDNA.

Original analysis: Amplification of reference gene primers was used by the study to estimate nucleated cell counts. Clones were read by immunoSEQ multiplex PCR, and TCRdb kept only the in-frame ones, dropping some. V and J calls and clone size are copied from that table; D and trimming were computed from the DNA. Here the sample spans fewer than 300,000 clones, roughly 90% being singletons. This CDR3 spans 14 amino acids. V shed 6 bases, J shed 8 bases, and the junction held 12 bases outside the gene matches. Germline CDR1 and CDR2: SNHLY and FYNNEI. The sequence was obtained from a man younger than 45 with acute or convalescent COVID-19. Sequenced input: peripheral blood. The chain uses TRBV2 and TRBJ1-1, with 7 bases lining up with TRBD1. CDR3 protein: CASRPDRAALEAFF. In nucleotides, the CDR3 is TGTGCCAGCAGACCAGACAGGGCCGCGTTGGAAGCTTTCTTT.